This passage covers 9 T cell receptor beta chains from one sample sequenced in a study of CD8 T cells in Susac syndrome. Random hexamers were used to reverse transcribe 0.5 to 1 ug of RNA. TCRdb reprocessed the immunoSEQ multiplex PCR reads via MiXCR and lists one record per CDR3 protein. The sample has approximately 190,000 distinct CDR3 sequences; roughly 91% are singletons. Sequenced: CD4+ T cells from PBMCs. All receptors come from a human donor with Susac syndrome.

This sequence joins TRBV20-1 and TRBJ2-7, with 9 bases that match TRBD2. Germline V gene lookup returns CDR1 DFQATT and CDR2 SNEGSKA (reference sequence). The V and J ends lost 0 bases and 5 bases, in that order; junction bases with no gene match: 8. The CDR3 has 15 amino acids. Here the CDR3 DNA reads TGCAGTGCTAGAGACGTTCTAGCGGGAAGGAACGAGCAGTACTTC. Its protein is CSARDVLAGRNEQYF.

V usage is TRBV5-1 and J usage is TRBJ2-7, with 7 nucleotides matching TRBD1. The J segment lost 3 bases and the V segment lost 1 base, leaving 7 bases of the junction unmatched. The CDR3 has 15 amino acids. CDR1 and CDR2 from the germline V gene are SGHRS and YFSETQ. The CDR3, as DNA: TGCGCCAGCAGCTTGAGAGGGGGCGCGGGCTACGAGCAGTACTTC. Translating it yields CASSLRGGAGYEQYF.

The chain employs TRBV7-9 and TRBJ1-2; TRBD1 matches 7 bases. Trimming removed 5 bases from V and 8 bases from J; junction bases left unmatched: 5. The germline V gene encodes CDR1 SEHNR and CDR2 FQNEAQ (reference sequence). The CDR3 is made up of 12 amino acids. CDR3 in amino acids: CASSPGGPGYTF. In DNA, the CDR3 is TGTGCCAGCAGCCCAGGGGGTCCAGGCTACACCTTC.

The rearrangement joins TRBV29-1 to TRBJ1-1; no clear D gene. V was shortened by 5 bases and J by 2 bases, with 9 bases between the two germline ends. CDR3 length equals 12 residues. Germline V gives CDR1 SQVTM, CDR2 ANQGSEA. CDR3 region: CSVLAFNTEAFF. Written as DNA, the CDR3 is TGCAGCGTTCTGGCATTTAACACTGAAGCTTTCTTT. The full variable domain, its missing parts supplied by reference TRBV29-1 and TRBJ1-1, is SAVISQKPSRDICQRGTSLTIQCQVDSQVTMMFWYRQQPGQSLTLIATANQGSEATYESGFVIDKFPISRPNLTFSTLTVSNMSPEDSSIYLCSVLAFNTEAFFGQGTRLTVV.

The J gene is TRBJ2-1, the V gene TRBV20-1; 12 bases agree with TRBD2. CDR1 is DFQATT and CDR2 is SNEGSKA in the germline V gene (reference sequence). Germline trimming cut 2 bases from V and 4 bases from J; bases unmatched to any gene: 3. CDR3 length: 15 residues. CDR3 DNA sequence: TGCAGTGCTAGAAAGACTAGCGGGAGATACAATGAGCAGTTCTTC. This translates into CSARKTSGRYNEQFF.

The rearrangement links TRBV20-1 to TRBJ2-1; TRBD2 matches 9 bases. The trim removed 3 bases at V and 8 bases at J, leaving 8 bases unmatched. Germline lookup yields CDR1 DFQATT and CDR2 SNEGSKA (reference sequence). The CDR3 is made up of 14 amino acids. CDR3 DNA: TGCAGTGCTAGCGGGGCGGGGGGGCCCGATGAGCAGTTCTTC. Residues: CSASGAGGPDEQFF.

This chain links TRBV6-1 with TRBJ1-4; weak D call: TRBD1 (5 bases). Germline-derived CDR1 and CDR2 are MNHNS and SASEGT. Trimming left V 4 bases short and J 6 bases short, with 15 bases between. The CDR3 covers 15 residues. CDR3 nucleotides: TGTGCCAGCAGTGCGTCCCGGGACGGGGATGAAAAACTGTTTTTT. Protein product: CASSASRDGDEKLFF.

This chain connects TRBV25-1 to TRBJ2-2; 7 bases align to TRBD2. The V gene end was trimmed by 4 bases and the J gene end by 7 bases; junction bases not matched to a gene: 12. This CDR3 comprises 16 residues. CDR1 is MGHDK, CDR2 SYGVNS, per germline. Written as DNA, the CDR3 is TGTGCCAGCAGTGGACACGGCGGGAGTAGGGGCGGGGAGCTGTTTTTT. This codes for CASSGHGGSRGGELFF.

The chain links TRBV10-2 to TRBJ2-5; D unclear. V lost 6 bases to trimming and J lost 5 bases, with 13 bases between them. Germline CDR1 and CDR2: WSHSY and SAAADI. This CDR3 has 13 residues. CDR3 amino acids: CASRETGAETQYF. CDR3 DNA sequence: TGCGCCAGCAGGGAAACTGGAGCGGAGACCCAGTACTTC.